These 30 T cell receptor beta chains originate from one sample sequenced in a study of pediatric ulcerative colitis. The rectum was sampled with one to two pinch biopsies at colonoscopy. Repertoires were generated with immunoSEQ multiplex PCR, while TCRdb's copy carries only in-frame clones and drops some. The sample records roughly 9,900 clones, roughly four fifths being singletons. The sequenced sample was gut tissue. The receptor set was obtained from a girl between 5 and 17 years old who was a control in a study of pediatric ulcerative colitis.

CDR3 coding DNA: TGTGCCTGGAGCGCCGGGACTAGCGGGGACGAGCAGTACTTC. Amino acids: CAWSAGTSGDEQYF. The chain has TRBV30 and TRBJ2-7; TRBD2 aligns across 13 bases. V gave up 3 bases and J gave up 5 bases; unmatched junction bases: 4. Germline assignment: CDR1 GTSNPN and CDR2 SVGIG (reference sequence). This CDR3 has 14 amino acids.

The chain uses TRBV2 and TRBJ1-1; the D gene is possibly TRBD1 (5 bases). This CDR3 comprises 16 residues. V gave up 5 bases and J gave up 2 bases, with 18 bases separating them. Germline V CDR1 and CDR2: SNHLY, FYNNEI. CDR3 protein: CASSTFWGGPNTEAFF. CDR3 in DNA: TGTGCCAGCAGTACGTTTTGGGGGGGACCCAACACTGAAGCTTTCTTT.

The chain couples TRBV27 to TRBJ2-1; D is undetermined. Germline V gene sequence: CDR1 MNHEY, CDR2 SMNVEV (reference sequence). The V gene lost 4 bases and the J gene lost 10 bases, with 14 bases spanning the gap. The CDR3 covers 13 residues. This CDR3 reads CASSSITRNEQFF. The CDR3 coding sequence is TGTGCCAGCAGTTCAATCACGAGGAACGAGCAGTTCTTC.

CDR3 DNA: TGTGCCAGCAGCCGTACCGGGACAGATCATTTGAGTAATGATGGCTACACCTTC. Translating it yields CASSRTGTDHLSNDGYTF. The rearrangement joins TRBV5-6 to TRBJ1-2; TRBD1 matches at 7 bases. Germline lookup yields CDR1 SGHDT and CDR2 YYEEEE. Trimming removed 4 bases from V and 6 bases from J; junction bases left unmatched: 21. The CDR3 runs to 18 residues.

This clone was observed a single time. The CDR3 DNA reads as TGTGCCTGGAGCTTAAACTGGAACACGGAGCAGTTCTTC. Translated: CAWSLNWNTEQFF. V gene TRBV30 combines with J gene TRBJ2-1; D not certain. With 3 bases removed from V and 10 bases from J, the gap between germline ends came to 16 bases. The CDR3 loop spans 13 amino acids. CDR1 and CDR2 from the germline V gene are GTSNPN and SVGIG (reference sequence).

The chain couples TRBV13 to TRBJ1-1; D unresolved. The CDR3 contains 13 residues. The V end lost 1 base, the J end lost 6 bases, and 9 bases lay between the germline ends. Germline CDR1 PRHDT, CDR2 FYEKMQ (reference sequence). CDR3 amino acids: CASSLVHQAEAFF. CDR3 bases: TGTGCCAGCAGCTTAGTTCACCAGGCTGAAGCTTTCTTT. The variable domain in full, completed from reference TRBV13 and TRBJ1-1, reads AAGVIQSPRHLIKEKRETATLKCYPIPRHDTVYWYQQGPGQDPQFLISFYEKMQSDKGSIPDRFSAQQFSDYHSELNMSSLELGDSALYFCASSLVHQAEAFFGQGTRLTVV.

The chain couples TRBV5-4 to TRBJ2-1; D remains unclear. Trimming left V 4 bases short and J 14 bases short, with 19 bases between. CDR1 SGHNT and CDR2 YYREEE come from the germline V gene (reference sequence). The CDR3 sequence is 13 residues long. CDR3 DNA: TGTGCCAGCAGCCCTTACTCGACTGTCGATAAGTTCTTC. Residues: CASSPYSTVDKFF.

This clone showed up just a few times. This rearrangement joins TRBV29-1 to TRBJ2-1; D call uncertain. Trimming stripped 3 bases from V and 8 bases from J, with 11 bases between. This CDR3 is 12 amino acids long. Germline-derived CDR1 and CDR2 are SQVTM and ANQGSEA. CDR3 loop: CSVDGSSDEQFF. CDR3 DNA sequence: TGCAGCGTTGACGGTAGCAGCGATGAGCAGTTCTTC.

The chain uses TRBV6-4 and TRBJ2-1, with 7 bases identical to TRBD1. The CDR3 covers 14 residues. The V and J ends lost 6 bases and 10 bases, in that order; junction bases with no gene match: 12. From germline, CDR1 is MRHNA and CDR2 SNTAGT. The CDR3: CASSTGRGLEEQFF. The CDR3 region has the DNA TGTGCCAGCAGCACCGGTAGGGGGCTAGAGGAGCAGTTCTTC.

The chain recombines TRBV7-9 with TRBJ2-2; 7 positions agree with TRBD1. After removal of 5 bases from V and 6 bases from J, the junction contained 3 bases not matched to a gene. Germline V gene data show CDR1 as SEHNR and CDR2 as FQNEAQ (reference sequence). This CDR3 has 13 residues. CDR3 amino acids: CASSATGAGELFF. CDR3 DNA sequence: TGTGCCAGCAGCGCCACAGGGGCCGGGGAGCTGTTTTTT.

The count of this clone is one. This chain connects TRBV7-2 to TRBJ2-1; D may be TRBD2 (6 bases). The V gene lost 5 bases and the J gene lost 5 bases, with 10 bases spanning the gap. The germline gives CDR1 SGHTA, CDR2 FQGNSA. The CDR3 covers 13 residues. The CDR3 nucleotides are TGTGCCAGCAGCGCCGGGACTCACAATGAGCAGTTCTTC. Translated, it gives CASSAGTHNEQFF. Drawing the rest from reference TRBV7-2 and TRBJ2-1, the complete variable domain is GAGVSQSPSNKVTEKGKDVELRCDPISGHTALYWYRQSLGQGLEFLIYFQGNSAPDKSGLPSDRFSAERTGGSVSTLTIQRTQQEDSAVYLCASSAGTHNEQFFGPGTRLTVL.

CDR3 DNA: TGTGCCAGCAGCCCGGGGGTAGCTAGCACAGATACGCAGTATTTT. Amino acids: CASSPGVASTDTQYF. This chain uses TRBV11-3 with TRBJ2-3, with D maybe TRBD2 (6 bases). The V and J ends lost 5 bases and 0 bases respectively, with 12 bases between them. The germline V gene has CDR1 SGHNT and CDR2 YENEEA. This CDR3 has 15 amino acids.

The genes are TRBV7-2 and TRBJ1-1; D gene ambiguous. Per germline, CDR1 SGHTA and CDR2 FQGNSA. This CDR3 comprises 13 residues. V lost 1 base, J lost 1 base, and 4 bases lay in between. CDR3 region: CASSLGKNTEAFF. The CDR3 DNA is TGTGCCAGCAGCTTAGGCAAGAACACTGAAGCTTTCTTT.

DNA for the CDR3: TGTGCCAGCAGTGAAGCAGGGGGGAGTCTTGAAGCTTTCTTT. Translation: CASSEAGGSLEAFF. This chain links TRBV2 with TRBJ1-1; D is possibly TRBD1 (6 bases). The ends were cut back, 0 bases at V and 7 bases at J, with 12 bases in the middle. CDR1 SNHLY and CDR2 FYNNEI come from the germline V gene. The CDR3 length is 14 residues.

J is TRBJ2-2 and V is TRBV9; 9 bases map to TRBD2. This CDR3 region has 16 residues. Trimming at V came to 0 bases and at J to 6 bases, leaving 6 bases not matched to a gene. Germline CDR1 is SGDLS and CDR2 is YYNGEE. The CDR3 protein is CASSVEGGRAAGELFF. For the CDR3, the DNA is TGTGCCAGCAGCGTAGAGGGCGGGAGGGCCGCCGGGGAGCTGTTTTTT.

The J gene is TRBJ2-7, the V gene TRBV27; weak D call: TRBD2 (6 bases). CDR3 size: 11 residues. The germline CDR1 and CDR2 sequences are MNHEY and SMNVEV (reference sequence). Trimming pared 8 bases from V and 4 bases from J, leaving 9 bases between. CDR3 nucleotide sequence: TGTGCCAGCCACGGAGGGTACGAGCAGTACTTC. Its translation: CASHGGYEQYF.

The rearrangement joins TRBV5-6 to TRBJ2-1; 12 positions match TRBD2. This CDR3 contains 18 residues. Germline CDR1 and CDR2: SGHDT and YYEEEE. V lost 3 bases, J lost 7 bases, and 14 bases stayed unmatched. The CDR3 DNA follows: TGTGCCAGCAGCTCTACTAGCGGGAGGCGTCGACTGGTTAATGAGCAGTTCTTC. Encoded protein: CASSSTSGRRRLVNEQFF.

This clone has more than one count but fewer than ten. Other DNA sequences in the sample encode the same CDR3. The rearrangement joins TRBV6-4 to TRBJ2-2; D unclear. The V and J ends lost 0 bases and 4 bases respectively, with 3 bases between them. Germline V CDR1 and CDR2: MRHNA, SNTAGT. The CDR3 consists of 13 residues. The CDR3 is CASSDSGTGELFF. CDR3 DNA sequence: TGTGCCAGCAGTGACTCAGGCACCGGGGAGCTGTTTTTT.

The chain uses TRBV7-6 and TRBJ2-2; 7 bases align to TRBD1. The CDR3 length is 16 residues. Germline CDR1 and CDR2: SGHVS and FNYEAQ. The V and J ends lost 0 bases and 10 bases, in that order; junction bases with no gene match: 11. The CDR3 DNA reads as TGTGCCAGCAGCTTAGCAGGGACAGTTTATAGTGTGGAGCTGTTTTTT. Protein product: CASSLAGTVYSVELFF.

CDR3 loop: CASSKALLTVQETQYF. The CDR3 region has the DNA TGTGCCAGCAGCAAAGCGCTTTTAACAGTACAAGAGACCCAGTACTTC. The chain is built from TRBV21-1 and TRBJ2-5; the D call in the table, TRBD1, was not verified against the DNA. TRBV21-1 is described as a pseudogene. The CDR3 extends over 16 amino acids.

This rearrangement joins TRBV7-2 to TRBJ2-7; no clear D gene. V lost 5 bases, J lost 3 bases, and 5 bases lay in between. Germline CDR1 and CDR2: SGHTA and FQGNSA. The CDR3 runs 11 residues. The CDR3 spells CASSRLYEQYF. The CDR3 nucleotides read TGTGCCAGCAGCCGCCTCTACGAGCAGTACTTC.

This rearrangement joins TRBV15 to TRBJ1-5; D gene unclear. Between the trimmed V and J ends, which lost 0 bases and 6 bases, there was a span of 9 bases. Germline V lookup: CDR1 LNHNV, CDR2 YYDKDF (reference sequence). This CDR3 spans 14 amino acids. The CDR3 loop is CATSRDGVPQPQHF. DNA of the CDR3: TGTGCCACCAGCAGAGATGGGGTCCCTCAGCCCCAGCATTTT.

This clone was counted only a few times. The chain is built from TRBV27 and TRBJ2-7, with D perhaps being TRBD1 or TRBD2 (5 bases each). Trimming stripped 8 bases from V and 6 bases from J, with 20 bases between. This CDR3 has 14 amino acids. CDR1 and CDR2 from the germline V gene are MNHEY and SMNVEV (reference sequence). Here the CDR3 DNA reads TGTGCCAGCGGCCTACCGGGACGCTTGTCCGAGCAGTACTTC. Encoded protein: CASGLPGRLSEQYF.

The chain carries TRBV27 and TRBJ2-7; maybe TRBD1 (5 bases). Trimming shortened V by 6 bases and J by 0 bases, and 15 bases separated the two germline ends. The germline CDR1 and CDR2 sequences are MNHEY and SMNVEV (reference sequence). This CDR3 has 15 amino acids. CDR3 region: CASRTRAAGSYEQYF. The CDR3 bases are TGTGCCAGCAGAACCAGGGCGGCCGGCTCCTACGAGCAGTACTTC.

The CDR3 DNA reads TGTGCCAGCTCACCATTCTCTTGGCCCCAGTACTTC. Translated, it gives CASSPFSWPQYF. V gene TRBV18 combines with J gene TRBJ2-5; D not resolved. CDR3 length: 12 residues. Germline CDR1 reads KGHSH; CDR2 reads LQKENI. V shed 2 bases and J shed 9 bases, with 10 bases lying between them.

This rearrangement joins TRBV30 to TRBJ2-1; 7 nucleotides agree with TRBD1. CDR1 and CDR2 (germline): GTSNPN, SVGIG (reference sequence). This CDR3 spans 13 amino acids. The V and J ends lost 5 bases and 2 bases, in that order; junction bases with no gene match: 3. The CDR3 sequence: CAWRQGTYNEQFF. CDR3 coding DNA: TGTGCCTGGCGACAGGGTACCTACAATGAGCAGTTCTTC.

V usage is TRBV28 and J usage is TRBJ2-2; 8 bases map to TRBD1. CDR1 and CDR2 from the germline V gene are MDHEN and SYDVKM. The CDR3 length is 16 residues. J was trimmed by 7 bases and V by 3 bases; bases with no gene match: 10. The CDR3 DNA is TGTGCCAGCAGTTTCCTTCGGGGACAGGAGGTCGGGGAGCTGTTTTTT. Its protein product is CASSFLRGQEVGELFF. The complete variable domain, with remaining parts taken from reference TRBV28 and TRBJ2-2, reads DVKVTQSSRYLVKRTGEKVFLECVQDMDHENMFWYRQDPGLGLRLIYFSYDVKMKEKGDIPEGYSVSREKKERFSLILESASTNQTSMYLCASSFLRGQEVGELFFGEGSRLTVL.

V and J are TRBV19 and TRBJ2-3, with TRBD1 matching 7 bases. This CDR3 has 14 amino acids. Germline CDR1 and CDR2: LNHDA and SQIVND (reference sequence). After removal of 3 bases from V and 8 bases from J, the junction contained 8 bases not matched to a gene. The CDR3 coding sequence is TGTGCCAGTAGTATTAGACAGGGAATAGGTACGCAGTATTTT. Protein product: CASSIRQGIGTQYF.

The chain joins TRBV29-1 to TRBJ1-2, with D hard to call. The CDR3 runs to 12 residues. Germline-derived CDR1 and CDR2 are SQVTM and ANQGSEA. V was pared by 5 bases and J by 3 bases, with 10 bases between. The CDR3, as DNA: TGCAGCGTTAATGAAGGGTACTATGGCTACACCTTC. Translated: CSVNEGYYGYTF.

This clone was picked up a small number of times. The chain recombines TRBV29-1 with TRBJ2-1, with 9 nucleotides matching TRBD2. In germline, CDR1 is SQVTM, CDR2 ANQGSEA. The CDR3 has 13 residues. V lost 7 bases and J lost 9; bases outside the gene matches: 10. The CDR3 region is CSAISGRLGEQFF. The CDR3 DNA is TGCAGCGCTATTAGCGGGAGATTGGGTGAGCAGTTCTTC.